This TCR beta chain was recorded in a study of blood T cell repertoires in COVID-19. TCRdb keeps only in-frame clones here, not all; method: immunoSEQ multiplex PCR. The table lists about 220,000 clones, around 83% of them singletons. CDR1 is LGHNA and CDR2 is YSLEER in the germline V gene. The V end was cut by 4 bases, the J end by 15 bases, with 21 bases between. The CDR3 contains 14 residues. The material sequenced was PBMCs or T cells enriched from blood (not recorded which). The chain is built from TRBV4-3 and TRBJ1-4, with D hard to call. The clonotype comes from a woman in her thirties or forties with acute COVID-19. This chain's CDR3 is CASSPSAVGEKVFF. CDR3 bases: TGCGCCAGCAGCCCCTCGGCGGTGGGTGAAAAGGTGTTTTTT.